This record concerns one T cell receptor (beta chain) sequence. Its antigen is unidentified. TCRdb keeps only in-frame clones here, not all; method: immunoSEQ multiplex PCR. Of several thousand clones in the sample, 90% were seen once. This sample was included in a study of T cell clonotyping in hematopoietic cell transplantation. Findings and limits, study-wide: Pathologically expanded recipient clonotypes increased progressively from day 30 to day 180 as diversity fell.

The TCR was taken from a man aged 35 to 55 in good health. Some clones in this sample may be carry-over from other donors' samples. The sequenced material came from peripheral blood mononuclear cells.

CDR3 region: CASSQDRESYEQYF. In nucleotides, the CDR3 is TGCGCCAGCAGCCAAGATCGAGAGAGCTACGAGCAGTACTTC. The rearrangement uses TRBV4-1 and TRBJ2-7; D not resolved. Trimming cost V 0 bases and J 3 bases, with 9 bases left between them. Germline V gene data show CDR1 as MGHRA and CDR2 as YSYEKL. The CDR3 is made up of 14 amino acids.